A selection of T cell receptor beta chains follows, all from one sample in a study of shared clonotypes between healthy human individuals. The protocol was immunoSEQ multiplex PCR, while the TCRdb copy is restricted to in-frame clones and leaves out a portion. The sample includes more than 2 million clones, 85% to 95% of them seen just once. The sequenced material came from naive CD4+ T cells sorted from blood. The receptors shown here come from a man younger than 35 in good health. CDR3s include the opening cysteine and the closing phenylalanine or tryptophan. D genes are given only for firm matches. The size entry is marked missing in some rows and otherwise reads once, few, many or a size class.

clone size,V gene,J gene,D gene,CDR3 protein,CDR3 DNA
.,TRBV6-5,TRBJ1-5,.,CASSSTGRNQPQHF,TGTGCCAGCAGTTCTACAGGGCGTAATCAGCCCCAGCATTTT
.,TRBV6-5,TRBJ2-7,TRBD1,CASSYQQGPLDEQYF,TGTGCCAGCAGTTATCAACAGGGGCCCCTAGACGAGCAGTACTTC
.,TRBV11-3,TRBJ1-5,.,CASSSYGKGGQPQHF,TGTGCCAGCAGCTCGTACGGGAAGGGAGGTCAGCCCCAGCATTTT
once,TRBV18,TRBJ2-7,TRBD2,CASSPQLAGSSYEQYF,TGTGCCAGCTCACCACAACTAGCGGGAAGCTCCTACGAGCAGTACTTC
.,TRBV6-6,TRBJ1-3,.,CASRTARTAYGNTIYF,TGTGCCAGCAGAACAGCCCGGACGGCCTATGGAAACACCATATATTTT
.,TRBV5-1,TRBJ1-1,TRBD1,CASSLGDRVTEAFF,TGCGCCAGCAGCTTGGGGGACAGGGTGACTGAAGCTTTCTTT
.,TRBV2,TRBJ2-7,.,CASLLGPGTSYEQYF,TGTGCCAGCCTTCTAGGCCCCGGGACTTCCTACGAGCAGTACTTC
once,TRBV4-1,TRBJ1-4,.,CASSLYEKLFF,TGCGCCAGCAGCCTATATGAAAAACTGTTTTTT
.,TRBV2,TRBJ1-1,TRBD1,CASSGQGGAEAFF,TGTGCCAGCAGTGGACAGGGAGGGGCTGAAGCTTTCTTT
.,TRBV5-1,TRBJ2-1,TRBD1,CASSPTGQGMDDEQFF,TGCGCCAGCAGCCCAACGGGACAGGGGATGGATGATGAGCAGTTCTTC
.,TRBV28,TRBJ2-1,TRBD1,CASSLWGQGQGYNEQFF,TGTGCCAGCAGTTTATGGGGACAGGGGCAGGGATACAATGAGCAGTTCTTC
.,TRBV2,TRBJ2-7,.,CASTEGVAVEQYF,TGTGCCAGCACGGAGGGGGTAGCTGTCGAGCAGTACTTC
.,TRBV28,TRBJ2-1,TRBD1,CASSPYADRSSNEQFF,TGTGCCAGCAGTCCCTATGCGGACAGGTCCTCCAATGAGCAGTTCTTC
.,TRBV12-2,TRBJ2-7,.,CASRLASTRGYEQYF,TGTGCAAGTCGCTTAGCATCCACCAGAGGCTACGAGCAGTACTTC
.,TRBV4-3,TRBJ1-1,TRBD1,CASSQQTGVDEEAFF,TGCGCCAGCAGCCAACAGACAGGGGTAGACGAAGAAGCTTTCTTT
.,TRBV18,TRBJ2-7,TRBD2,CASSAGTTVGYEQYF,TGTGCCAGCTCAGCCGGGACTACGGTTGGCTACGAGCAGTACTTC
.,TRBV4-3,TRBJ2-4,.,CASSQVPGFGNIQYF,TGCGCCAGCAGCCAAGTTCCAGGGTTTGGAAACATTCAGTACTTC
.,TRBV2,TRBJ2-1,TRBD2,CASSEPSGSFEDNEQFF,TGTGCCAGCAGTGAACCTAGCGGGAGTTTTGAGGACAATGAGCAGTTCTTC
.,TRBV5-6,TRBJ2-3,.,CASSWGWSGADTQYF,TGTGCCAGCAGCTGGGGGTGGTCAGGGGCAGATACGCAGTATTTT
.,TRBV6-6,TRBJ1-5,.,CASRRDTNQPQHF,TGTGCCAGCAGAAGGGACACAAATCAGCCCCAGCATTTT
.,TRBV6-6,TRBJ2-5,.,CASSRTPETQYF,TGTGCCAGCAGCCGAACGCCAGAGACCCAGTACTTC
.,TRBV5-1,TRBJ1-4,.,CASSGLATNEKLFF,TGCGCCAGCAGCGGCTTGGCAACTAATGAAAAACTGTTTTTT
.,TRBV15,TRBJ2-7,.,CATSGGGSSYEQYF,TGTGCCACCAGCGGAGGGGGGAGCTCCTACGAGCAGTACTTC
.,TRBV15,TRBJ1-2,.,CATSRDRVDGYTF,TGTGCCACCAGCAGAGACAGGGTTGATGGCTACACCTTC
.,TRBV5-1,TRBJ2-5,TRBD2,CASRSGGIKETQYF,TGCGCCAGCAGAAGCGGGGGAATAAAAGAGACCCAGTACTTC
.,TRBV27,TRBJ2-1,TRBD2,CASSLAGGPWNEQFF,TGTGCCAGCAGTTTAGCGGGGGGGCCGTGGAATGAGCAGTTCTTC
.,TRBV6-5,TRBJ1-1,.,CASSYWGGGVAEAFF,TGTGCCAGCAGTTACTGGGGGGGCGGTGTCGCTGAAGCTTTCTTT
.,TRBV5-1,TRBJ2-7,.,CASSSGQFDVYEQYF,TGCGCCAGCAGCTCCGGACAGTTTGATGTCTACGAGCAGTACTTC
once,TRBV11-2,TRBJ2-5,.,CASSFSSGVQETQYF,TGTGCCAGCAGCTTTTCCTCAGGGGTACAAGAGACCCAGTACTTC
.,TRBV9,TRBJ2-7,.,CASSVGSWNDEQYF,TGTGCCAGCAGCGTAGGATCTTGGAACGACGAGCAGTACTTC
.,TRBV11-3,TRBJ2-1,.,CASSLTSSEQFF,TGTGCCAGCAGCTTGACTAGTAGTGAGCAGTTCTTC
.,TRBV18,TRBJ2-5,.,CASSPPAGVKTQYF,TGTGCCAGCTCACCACCCGCAGGAGTCAAGACCCAGTACTTC
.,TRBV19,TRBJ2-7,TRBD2,CASSISSGRTEQYF,TGTGCCAGTAGTATTTCCAGCGGGAGAACCGAGCAGTACTTC
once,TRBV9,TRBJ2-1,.,CASSAGENPYQKFF,TGTGCCAGCAGCGCGGGGGAAAACCCTTATCAAAAGTTCTTC
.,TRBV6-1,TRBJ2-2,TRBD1,CASSAPGTGTNTGELFF,TGTGCCAGCAGTGCCCCCGGGACAGGGACGAACACCGGGGAGCTGTTTTTT
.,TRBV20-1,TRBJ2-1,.,CSATRDTEQFF,TGCAGTGCTACCCGGGACACGGAGCAGTTCTTC
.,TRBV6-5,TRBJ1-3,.,CASSRTGTSGNTIYF,TGTGCCAGCAGTCGAACAGGTACTTCTGGAAACACCATATATTTT
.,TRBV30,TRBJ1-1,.,CAWSLHPGETTFF,TGTGCCTGGAGTCTCCATCCGGGGGAAACAACTTTCTTT
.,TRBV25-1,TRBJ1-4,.,CASSLLGGEKLFF,TGTGCCAGCAGTCTTTTGGGGGGTGAAAAACTGTTTTTT
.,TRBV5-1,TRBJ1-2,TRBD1,CASSHGDRGINYGYTF,TGCGCCAGCAGCCACGGGGACAGGGGTATAAACTATGGCTACACCTTC